The sequence of this T cell receptor beta chain was determined in a study of shared clonotypes between healthy human individuals. CDR3 length equals 20 residues. J was trimmed by 1 base and V by 0 bases; bases with no gene match: 15. CDR1 and CDR2 from the germline V gene are LGHNA and YNFKEQ. Repertoires were generated with immunoSEQ multiplex PCR, while TCRdb's copy carries only in-frame clones and drops some. This sample has over 850,000 clones; around 82% occur once, and the top ten carry approximately 0.56%. The chain combines TRBV4-2 with TRBJ2-3, with 8 bases lining up with TRBD2. The sample taken for sequencing was memory CD4+ T cells from PBMCs. Subset defined: CD45RA-negative fraction. This sequence originates from a young man in good health. Some clones in this sample may be carry-over from other donors' samples. The CDR3 nucleotides read TGTGCCAGCAGCCAAGATAGAGGAGCGGGGGACGGGTCGGGCACAGATACGCAGTATTTT. It codes for CASSQDRGAGDGSGTDTQYF.